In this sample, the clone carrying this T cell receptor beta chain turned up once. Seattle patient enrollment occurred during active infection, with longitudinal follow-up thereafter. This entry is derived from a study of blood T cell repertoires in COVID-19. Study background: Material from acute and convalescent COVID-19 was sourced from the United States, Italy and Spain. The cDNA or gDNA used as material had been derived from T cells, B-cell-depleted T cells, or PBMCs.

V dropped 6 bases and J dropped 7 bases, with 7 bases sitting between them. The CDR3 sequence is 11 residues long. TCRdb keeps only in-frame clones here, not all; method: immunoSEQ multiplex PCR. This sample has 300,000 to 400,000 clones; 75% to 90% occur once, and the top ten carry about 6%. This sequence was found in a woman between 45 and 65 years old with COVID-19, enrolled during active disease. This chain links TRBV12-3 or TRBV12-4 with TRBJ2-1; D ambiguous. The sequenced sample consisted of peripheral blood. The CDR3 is CASSLWNEQFF. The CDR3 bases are TGTGCCAGCAGCCTATGGAATGAGCAGTTCTTC.